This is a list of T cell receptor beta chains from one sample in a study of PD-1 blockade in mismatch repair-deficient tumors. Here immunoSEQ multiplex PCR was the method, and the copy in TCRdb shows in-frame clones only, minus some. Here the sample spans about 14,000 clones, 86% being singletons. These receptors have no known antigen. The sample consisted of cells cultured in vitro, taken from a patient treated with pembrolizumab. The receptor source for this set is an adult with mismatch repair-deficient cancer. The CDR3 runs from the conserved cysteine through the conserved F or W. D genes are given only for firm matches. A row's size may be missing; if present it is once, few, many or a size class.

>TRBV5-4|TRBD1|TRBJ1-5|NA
TGTGCCAGCAGCCTCGGGACAGGGGGTCAGCCCCAGCATTTT
CASSLGTGGQPQHF
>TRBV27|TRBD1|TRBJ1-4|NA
TGTGCCAGCAGCAAAATGGGGAGGGGGCTTGCAACTAATGAAAAACTGTTTTTT
CASSKMGRGLATNEKLFF
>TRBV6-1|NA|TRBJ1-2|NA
TGTGCCAGCAGTGAAGCGCAGGGACGGAGTGGCTACACCTTC
CASSEAQGRSGYTF
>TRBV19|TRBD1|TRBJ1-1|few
TGTGCCAGTACTTCACCTGGGACAGGGACCACTGAAGCTTTCTTT
CASTSPGTGTTEAFF
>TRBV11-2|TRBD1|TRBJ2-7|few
TGTGCCAGCAGCACGGACAGGGGCTCCTACGAGCAGTACTTC
CASSTDRGSYEQYF
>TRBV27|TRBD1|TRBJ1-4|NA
TGTGCCAGCAGTTTGGGGACAGGGGGTTCGAATGAAAAACTGTTTTTT
CASSLGTGGSNEKLFF
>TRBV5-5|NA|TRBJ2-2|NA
TGTGCCAGCAGCTTGTTAGTGGGCTGGGTGGCCGGGGAGCTGTTTTTT
CASSLLVGWVAGELFF
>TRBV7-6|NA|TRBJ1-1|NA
TGTGCCAGCAGCTTAGCGGGCGGGGCACGGGCGAACACTGAAGCTTTCTTT
CASSLAGGARANTEAFF
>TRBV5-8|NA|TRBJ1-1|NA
TGTGCCAGCAGCTTTAACAGGAACACTGAAGCTTTCTTT
CASSFNRNTEAFF
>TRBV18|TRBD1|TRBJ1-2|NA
TGTGCCAGCTCACCTGGACAGGGAGAAATTTACACCTTC
CASSPGQGEIYTF